This TCR beta chain was obtained from a study of tumor and adjacent non-tumor tissue in lung cancer. About the research overall: Patients comprised roughly 12 adenocarcinoma, a couple of squamous cell carcinoma and 1 small cell lung cancer. On average, productive TCRbeta reads reached about 4.17 million per sample.

No cell sorting was done before RNA was extracted from the tissue. A modified ARM-PCR protocol with three rounds of nested PCR amplified TCRbeta. TCRdb itself ran the multiplex PCR reads through MiXCR, one entry per CDR3 protein. The profile shows over 85,000 distinct CDR3 sequences, over 70% of them singletons. With respect to this clonotype: Its antigen is unidentified.

Study results and limitations: Compared with tumor, normal lung showed significantly lower TCR diversity. Normal lung showed higher cumulative top 100 clone frequency than tumor.

The CDR3 loop spans 14 amino acids. Germline V CDR1 and CDR2: SQVTM, ANQGSEA. Sequencing was done on a sample of lung tumor tissue. The chain couples TRBV29-1 to TRBJ2-5; TRBD2 matches 9 bases. The sequence derives from a man aged 65 to 79 with non-small cell lung cancer. The DNA for the CDR3 is TGCAGTACCCTAGGGACTAGCAGTTCGGAGACCCAGTACTTC. Translation: CSTLGTSSSETQYF. The whole variable domain, remainder taken from reference TRBV29-1 and TRBJ2-5, is SAVISQKPSRDICQRGTSLTIQCQVDSQVTMMFWYRQQPGQSLTLIATANQGSEATYESGFVIDKFPISRPNLTFSTLTVSNMSPEDSSIYLCSTLGTSSSETQYFGPGTRLLVL.